This T cell receptor (beta chain) was recorded in a study of OX40 agonist ivuxolimab in advanced cancers. Notes on the research overall: Ivuxolimab was a fully human IgG2 agonistic monoclonal antibody targeting the costimulatory receptor OX40 (CD134). Peripheral TCRbeta sequencing aimed to test whether ivuxolimab altered TCR sequence diversity and caused clonal T-cell expansion. Prior anti-PD-1, anti-PD-L1 or anti-CTLA-4 therapy was permitted, and approximately 42% of dose-escalation patients had received checkpoint inhibitors. Intravenous ivuxolimab was administered to patients every 2 weeks at six dose levels: 0.01, 0.1, 0.3, 1.5, 3 and 10 mg/kg. The dose-escalation cohort was about 83% male with a mean age of about 65 years, ranging from roughly 20 to 80. Among the 50 to 55 dose-escalation patients, about 19 had hepatocellular carcinoma, about 15 melanoma, 9 renal cell carcinoma and 9 head and neck cancer. Partial responses occurred in three dose-escalation patients, of whom one had hepatocellular carcinoma and two had cutaneous melanoma. The paper covers the monotherapy dose-escalation part of the phase I ivuxolimab trial, which included N ≈ 57 patients.

What the research found in general, with its limitations: Partial responders in the 0.1-3.0 mg/kg groups had among the lowest normalized peripheral clonal expansion, especially among CD8+ T cells. After ivuxolimab, expanded clones were on average more numerous among CD8+ T cells than among CD4+ T cells. Clonal expansion of both CD4+ and CD8+ blood T cells was observed from baseline to week 6 at doses 0.1 to 3.0 mg/kg. Antigen specificity was not determined for the clonally expanded peripheral T cells. Low levels of normalized T-cell clonal expansion were also shown by some nonresponding patients.

Genomic DNA was extracted from sorted cells for sequencing of the TCRbeta CDR3 region. The immunoSEQ Assay was used to sequence the TCRbeta CDR3 regions. In TCRdb, the immuneACCESS table is reduced to in-frame sequences with V and J assigned. These tables do not hold every clone; where another copy was compared, an unresolved V gene accounts for under half, and the others remain unexplained. The sample yields about 14,000 clones; roughly 82% were counted once. The biggest ten clones account for around 45% of the sample. The germline V gene sets CDR1 to LGHNA and CDR2 to YNFKEQ. From cysteine to phenylalanine, the CDR3 is 14 amino acids long. The DNA shown is the 42-base CDR3, in frame from base 1. Ends trimmed: V by 2 bases, J by 5 bases; bases unmatched to a gene: 3. The trial excluded patients who had a history of autoimmune disease or were on systemic immunosuppression. Peripheral blood for TCR sequencing was collected from all dose cohorts at baseline, on cycle 4 day 1, and on cycle 7 day 1. Samples came from an open-label, multicenter, first-in-human phase I dose-escalation trial of ivuxolimab. Adults with locally advanced or metastatic head and neck squamous cell, hepatocellular, melanoma or renal cell carcinoma were enrolled in the trial. Before TCR sequencing, CD4+ and CD8+ T cells were separately sorted from peripheral blood.

To note about this clone: Its antigen remains undetermined. Within one base of it there is no much larger clone, and no base qualities were kept.

Sequencing was performed on CD4+ or CD8+ T cells sorted from blood, taken in a trial of the OX40 agonist ivuxolimab. The TCR comes from an adult with an advanced solid tumor such as melanoma, head and neck, liver or kidney cancer. The rearranged chain carries TRBV4-2 and TRBJ2-5; 9 middle bases align to TRBD2. This receptor carries the CDR3 CASSQPSGVETQYF. The nucleotides are TGTGCCAGCAGCCAACCTAGCGGGGTTGAGACCCAGTACTTC.